The following is a T cell receptor (beta chain) sequence with its context. These data belong to a study of blood T cell repertoires in COVID-19. Across the study: The study drew acute and convalescent COVID-19 samples from the United States, Italy and Spain.

Looked up from germline, CDR1 is SGHRS and CDR2 is YFSETQ. The V segment lost 2 bases and the J segment 2 bases; nucleotides outside the gene matches: 7. The CDR3 runs 17 residues. Recruitment covered about two dozen US areas and drew participants whose ages spanned roughly 18 to 95 years. Cohorts were assigned according to the clinical history that participants reported. Participants in the exposed group had met a COVID-19 case in the 2 weeks before joining the study. Using immunoSEQ multiplex PCR, the repertoire was profiled, and TCRdb retains in-frame clones only, with some absent. The sample contains roughly 320,000 clones, 90% of which appear only once.

The sequence was collected from a woman aged 25 to 39 who had been exposed to COVID-19. The chain joins TRBV5-1 to TRBJ2-1, with 10 bases lining up with TRBD2. The specimen sequenced was PBMCs or T cells enriched from blood (not recorded which). In nucleotides, the CDR3 is TGCGCCAGCAGCTTCCGTTTAGCGGGGGGCCCCTACAATGAGCAGTTCTTC. Its protein product is CASSFRLAGGPYNEQFF.